This record covers a single T cell receptor (beta chain). The record originates from a study of blood T cell repertoires in COVID-19. Study-level information: Samples representing acute and convalescent COVID-19 were sourced from the United States, Italy and Spain. In each case, the material was cDNA or gDNA derived from T cells, B-cell-depleted T cells, or PBMCs.

Between the trimmed V and J ends, which lost 12 bases and 1 base, there was a span of 15 bases. CDR1 is KGHDR and CDR2 is SFDVKD in the germline V gene. CDR3 size: 14 residues. Per the original methods: Scientists estimated how many nucleated cells there were by amplifying reference gene primers. Only in-frame clones appear in the TCRdb table, and some are missing; sequencing was by immunoSEQ multiplex PCR. The D gene and trimming were derived from the DNA, and the V and J assignments and clone size from that table. The data hold some 120,000 clones, with more than 70% observed a single time. This chain connects TRBV24-1 to TRBJ1-5; possibly TRBD1 for D (5 bases). The source of this sequence is a woman aged 55-75 years with acute or convalescent COVID-19. Source material: peripheral blood. The CDR3 spells CASGSAGSNQPQHF. In nucleotides, the CDR3 is TGTGCCTCCGGCTCCGCAGGGAGCAATCAGCCCCAGCATTTT.